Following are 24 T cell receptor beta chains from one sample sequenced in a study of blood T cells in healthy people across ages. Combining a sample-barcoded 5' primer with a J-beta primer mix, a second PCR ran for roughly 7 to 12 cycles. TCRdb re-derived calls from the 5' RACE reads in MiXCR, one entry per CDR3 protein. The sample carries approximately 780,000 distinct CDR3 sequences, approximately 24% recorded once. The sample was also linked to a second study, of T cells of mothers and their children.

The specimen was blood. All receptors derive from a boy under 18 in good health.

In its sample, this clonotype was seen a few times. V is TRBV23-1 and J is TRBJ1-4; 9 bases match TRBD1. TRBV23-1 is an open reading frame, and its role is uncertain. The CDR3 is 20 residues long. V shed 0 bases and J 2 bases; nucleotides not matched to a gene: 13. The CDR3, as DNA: TGCGCCAGCAGTCAATCTTGGGACAGGGAGGAGACGCGGACTAATGAAAAACTGTTTTTT. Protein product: CASSQSWDREETRTNEKLFF.

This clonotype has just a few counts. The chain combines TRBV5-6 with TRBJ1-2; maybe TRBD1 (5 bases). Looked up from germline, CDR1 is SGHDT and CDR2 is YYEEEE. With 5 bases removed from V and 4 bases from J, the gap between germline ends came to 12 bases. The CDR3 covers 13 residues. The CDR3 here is CASRSGGVYGYTF. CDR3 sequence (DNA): TGTGCCAGCAGGAGTGGAGGGGTCTATGGCTACACCTTC.

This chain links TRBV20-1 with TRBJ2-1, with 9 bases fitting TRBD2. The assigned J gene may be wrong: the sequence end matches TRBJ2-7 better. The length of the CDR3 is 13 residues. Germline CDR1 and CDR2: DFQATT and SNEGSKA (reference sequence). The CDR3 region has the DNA TGCAGTGCTAGACGCGGGGGGGACTACGAGCAGTACTTC. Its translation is CSARRGGDYEQYF.

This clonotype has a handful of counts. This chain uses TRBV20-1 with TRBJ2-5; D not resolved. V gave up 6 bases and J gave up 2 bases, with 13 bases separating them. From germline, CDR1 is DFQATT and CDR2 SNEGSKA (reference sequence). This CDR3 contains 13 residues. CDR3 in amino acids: CSAPLRLQETQYF. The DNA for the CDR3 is TGCAGTGCCCCCCTTAGGCTTCAAGAGACCCAGTACTTC.

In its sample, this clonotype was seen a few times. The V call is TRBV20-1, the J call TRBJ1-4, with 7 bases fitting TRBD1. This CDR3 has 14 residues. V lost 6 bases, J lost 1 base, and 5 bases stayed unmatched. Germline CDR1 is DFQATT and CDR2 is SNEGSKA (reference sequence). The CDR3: CSAKTGETNEKLFF. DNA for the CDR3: TGCAGTGCGAAAACAGGGGAAACTAATGAAAAACTGTTTTTT.

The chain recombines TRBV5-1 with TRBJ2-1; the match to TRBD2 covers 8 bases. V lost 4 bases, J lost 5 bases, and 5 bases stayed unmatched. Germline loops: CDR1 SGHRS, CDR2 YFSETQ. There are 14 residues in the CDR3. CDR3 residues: CASSRGGLNNEQFF. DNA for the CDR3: TGCGCCAGCAGCCGGGGGGGGCTCAACAATGAGCAGTTCTTC.

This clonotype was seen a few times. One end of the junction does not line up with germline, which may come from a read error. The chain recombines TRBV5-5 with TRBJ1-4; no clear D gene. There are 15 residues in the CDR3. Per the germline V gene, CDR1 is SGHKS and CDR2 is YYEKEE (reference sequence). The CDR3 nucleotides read TGTGCCAACAGCTTGGCCAGCGCAACTAATGAAAAACTGTTTTTT. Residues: CANSLASATNEKLFF.

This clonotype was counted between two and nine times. This CDR3 is CATTGDSSAFF. Written as DNA, the CDR3 is TGTGCCACCACGGGGGACAGTTCAGCTTTCTTT. The V call is TRBV7-9, the J call TRBJ1-1, with 7 positions matching TRBD1. Germline trimming cut 10 bases from V and 10 bases from J; bases unmatched to any gene: 9. Per the germline V gene, CDR1 is SEHNR and CDR2 is FQNEAQ (reference sequence). The CDR3 totals 11 residues.

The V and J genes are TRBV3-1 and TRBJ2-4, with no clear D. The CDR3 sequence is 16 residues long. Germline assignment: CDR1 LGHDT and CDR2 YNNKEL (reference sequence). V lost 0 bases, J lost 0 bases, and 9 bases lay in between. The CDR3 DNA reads TGTGCCAGCAGCCAAGACGCCCATCTAGCCAAAAACATTCAGTACTTC. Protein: CASSQDAHLAKNIQYF.

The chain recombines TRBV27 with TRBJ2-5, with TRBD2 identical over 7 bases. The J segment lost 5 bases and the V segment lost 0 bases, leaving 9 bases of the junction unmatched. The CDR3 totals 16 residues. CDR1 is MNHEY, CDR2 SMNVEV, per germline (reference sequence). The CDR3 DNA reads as TGTGCCAGCAGTTTATCAGGGACCATGGGAGGGGAGACCCAGTACTTC. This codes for CASSLSGTMGGETQYF.

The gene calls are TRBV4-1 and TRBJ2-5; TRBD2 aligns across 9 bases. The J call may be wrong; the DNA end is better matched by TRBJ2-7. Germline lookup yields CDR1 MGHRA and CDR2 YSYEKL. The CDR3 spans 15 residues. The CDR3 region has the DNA TGCGCCAGCAGCCACCCGGGCGGGGGGGCCCTCGAGCAGTACTTC. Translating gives CASSHPGGGALEQYF.

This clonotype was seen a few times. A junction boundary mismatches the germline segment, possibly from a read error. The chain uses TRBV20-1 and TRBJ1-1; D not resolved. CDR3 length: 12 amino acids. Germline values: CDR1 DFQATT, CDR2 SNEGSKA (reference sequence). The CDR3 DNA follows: TGCAGTGCCAGAGAGGGGAACACTGAAGCTTTCTTT. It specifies CSAREGNTEAFF.

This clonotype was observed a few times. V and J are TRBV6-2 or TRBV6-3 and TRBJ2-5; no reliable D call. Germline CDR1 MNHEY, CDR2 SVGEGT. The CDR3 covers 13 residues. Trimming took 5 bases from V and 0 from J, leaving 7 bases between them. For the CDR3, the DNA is TGTGCCAGCAGTAACGACTACCAAGAGACCCAGTACTTC. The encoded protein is CASSNDYQETQYF.

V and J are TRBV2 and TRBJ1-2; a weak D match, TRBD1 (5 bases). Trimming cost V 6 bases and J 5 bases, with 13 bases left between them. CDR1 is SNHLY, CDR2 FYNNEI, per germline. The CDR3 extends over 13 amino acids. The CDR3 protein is CASSAQVQYGYTF. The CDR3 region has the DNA TGTGCCAGCAGCGCACAGGTGCAATATGGCTACACCTTC.

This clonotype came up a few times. CDR3 nucleotide sequence: TGCGCCAGCAGTGGGCCAGGGGATGGCTACACCTTC. This sequence encodes CASSGPGDGYTF. V gene TRBV5-1 combines with J gene TRBJ1-2; D perhaps matches TRBD1 (6 bases). Between the trimmed V and J ends, which lost 5 bases and 6 bases, there was a span of 11 bases. Per germline, CDR1 SGHRS and CDR2 YFSETQ. The CDR3 is 12 amino acids.

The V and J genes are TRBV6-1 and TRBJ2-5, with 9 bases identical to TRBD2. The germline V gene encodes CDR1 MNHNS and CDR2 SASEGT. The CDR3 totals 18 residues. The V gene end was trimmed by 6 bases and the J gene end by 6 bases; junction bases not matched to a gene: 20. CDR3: CASRETGALYSGRKTQYF. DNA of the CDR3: TGTGCCAGCAGGGAGACGGGGGCCCTCTATAGCGGGAGAAAGACCCAGTACTTC.

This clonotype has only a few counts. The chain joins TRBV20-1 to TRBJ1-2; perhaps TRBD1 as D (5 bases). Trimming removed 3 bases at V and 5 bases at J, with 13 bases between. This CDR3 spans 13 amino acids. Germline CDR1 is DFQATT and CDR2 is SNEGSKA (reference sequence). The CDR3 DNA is TGCAGTGCTAGGTTGCAGGGAGAATATGGCTACACCTTC. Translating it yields CSARLQGEYGYTF.

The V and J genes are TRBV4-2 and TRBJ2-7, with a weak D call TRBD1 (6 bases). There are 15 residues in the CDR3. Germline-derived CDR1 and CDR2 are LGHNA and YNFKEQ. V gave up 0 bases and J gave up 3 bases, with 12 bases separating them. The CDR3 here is CASSQEGNRDYEQYF. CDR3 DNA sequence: TGTGCCAGCAGCCAAGAAGGGAACAGGGACTACGAGCAGTACTTC.

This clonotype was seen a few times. CDR3 loop: CASSSGPGGTEAFF. CDR3 DNA: TGTGCCAGCAGTTCGGGCCCCGGGGGGACTGAAGCTTTCTTT. V usage is TRBV12-3 or TRBV12-4 and J usage is TRBJ1-1; tentatively, D is TRBD1 (5 bases). This CDR3 spans 14 amino acids. Trimming took off 4 bases at V and 5 bases at J, with 14 bases between the two ends.

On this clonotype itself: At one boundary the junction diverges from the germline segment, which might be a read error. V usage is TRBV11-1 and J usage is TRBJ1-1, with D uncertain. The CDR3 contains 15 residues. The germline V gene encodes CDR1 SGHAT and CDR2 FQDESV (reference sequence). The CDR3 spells CASSVAGVPNTEAFF. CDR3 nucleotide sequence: TGTGCCAGCAGCGTAGCTGGGGTCCCGAACACTGAAGCTTTCTTT. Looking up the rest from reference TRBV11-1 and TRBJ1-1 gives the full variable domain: EAEVAQSPRYKITEKSQAVAFWCDPISGHATLYWYRQILGQGPELLVQFQDESVVDDSQLPKDRFSAERLKGVDSTLKIQPAELGDSAMYLCASSVAGVPNTEAFFGQGTRLTVV.

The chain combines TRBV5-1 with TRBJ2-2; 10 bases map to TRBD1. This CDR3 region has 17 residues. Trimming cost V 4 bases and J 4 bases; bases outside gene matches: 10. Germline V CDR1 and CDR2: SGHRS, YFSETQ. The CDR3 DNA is TGCGCCAGCAGCGCCGCGACAGGGGGCATGGGCACCGGGGAGCTGTTTTTT. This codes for CASSAATGGMGTGELFF. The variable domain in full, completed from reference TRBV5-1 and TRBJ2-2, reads KAGVTQTPRYLIKTRGQQVTLSCSPISGHRSVSWYQQTPGQGLQFLFEYFSETQRNKGNFPGRFSGRQFSNSRSEMNVSTLELGDSALYLCASSAATGGMGTGELFFGEGSRLTVL.

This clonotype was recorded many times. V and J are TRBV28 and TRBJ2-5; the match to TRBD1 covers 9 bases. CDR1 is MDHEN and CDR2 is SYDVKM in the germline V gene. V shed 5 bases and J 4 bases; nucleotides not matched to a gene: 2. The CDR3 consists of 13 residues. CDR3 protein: CASSRQGGETQYF. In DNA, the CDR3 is TGTGCCAGCAGTCGACAGGGGGGAGAGACCCAGTACTTC. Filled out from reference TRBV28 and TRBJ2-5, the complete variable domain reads DVKVTQSSRYLVKRTGEKVFLECVQDMDHENMFWYRQDPGLGLRLIYFSYDVKMKEKGDIPEGYSVSREKKERFSLILESASTNQTSMYLCASSRQGGETQYFGPGTRLLVL.

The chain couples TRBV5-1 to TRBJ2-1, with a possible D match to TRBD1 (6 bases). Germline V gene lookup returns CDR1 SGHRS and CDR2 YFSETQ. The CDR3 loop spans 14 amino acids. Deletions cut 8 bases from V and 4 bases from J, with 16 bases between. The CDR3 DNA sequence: TGCGCCAGTTTCAGGGGTTTGTTTTACAATGAGCAGTTCTTC. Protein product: CASFRGLFYNEQFF. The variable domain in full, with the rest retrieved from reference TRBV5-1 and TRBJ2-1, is KAGVTQTPRYLIKTRGQQVTLSCSPISGHRSVSWYQQTPGQGLQFLFEYFSETQRNKGNFPGRFSGRQFSNSRSEMNVSTLELGDSALYLCASFRGLFYNEQFFGPGTRLTVL.

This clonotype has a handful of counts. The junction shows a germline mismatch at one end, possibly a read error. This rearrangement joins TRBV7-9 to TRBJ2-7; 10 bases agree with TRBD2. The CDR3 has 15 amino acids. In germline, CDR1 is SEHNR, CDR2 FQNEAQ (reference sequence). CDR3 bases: TGTGCCAGCAGTCTAGGACTAGCGGATTCCTATGAGCAGTACTTC. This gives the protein CASSLGLADSYEQYF.